This T cell receptor (beta chain) was documented in a study of OX40 agonist ivuxolimab in advanced cancers. The protocol was immunoSEQ multiplex PCR, while the TCRdb copy is restricted to in-frame clones and leaves out a portion. The sample comprises more than 70,000 clones, 81% of which are singletons, and more than 4% rests with the top ten. CDR1 is SGHRS, CDR2 YFSETQ, per germline. The ends lost 5 bases at V and 1 base at J; junction bases unmatched: 2. The CDR3 consists of 13 residues. This chain links TRBV5-1 with TRBJ1-1, with 7 bases fitting TRBD1. This receptor was identified in an adult with an advanced solid tumor such as melanoma, head and neck, liver or kidney cancer. The sample consisted of CD4+ or CD8+ T cells sorted from blood, taken in a trial of the OX40 agonist ivuxolimab. The CDR3 is CASRQGRNTEAFF. CDR3 nucleotide sequence: TGCGCCAGCAGACAGGGGCGGAACACTGAAGCTTTCTTT.